Presented here are 27 T cell receptor beta chains from one specimen sequenced in a study of OX40 agonist ivuxolimab in advanced cancers. The method was immunoSEQ multiplex PCR; TCRdb's version includes in-frame clones alone and lacks a portion of them. Of 52,000 or so clones in the sample, about four fifths are singletons; the top ten hold approximately 4.2%. The material was CD4+ or CD8+ T cells sorted from blood, obtained in a trial of the OX40 agonist ivuxolimab. These receptors all come from an adult with an advanced solid tumor such as melanoma, head and neck, liver or kidney cancer.

The rearrangement joins TRBV5-5 to TRBJ2-5, with 9 bases identical to TRBD2. Trimming cost V 0 bases and J 4 bases; bases outside gene matches: 10. Germline V gene sequence: CDR1 SGHKS, CDR2 YYEKEE (reference sequence). This CDR3 region has 17 residues. CDR3 coding DNA: TGTGCCAGCAGCTTGGGGCCAGCGGGAGGTTCGCGAGAGACCCAGTACTTC. Translating gives CASSLGPAGGSRETQYF.

The chain combines TRBV7-2 with TRBJ2-2; TRBD2 is a possible D gene (6 bases). V lost 0 bases and J 7 bases, leaving 9 bases between the germline ends. The CDR3 consists of 14 residues. The V gene's germline CDR1 is SGHTA and CDR2 FQGNSA. CDR3 sequence: CASSLAYSGGELFF. In nucleotides, the CDR3 is TGTGCCAGCAGCTTAGCTTATAGCGGCGGGGAGCTGTTTTTT.

J is TRBJ2-7 and V is TRBV14; 9 bases are shared with TRBD2. This CDR3 contains 14 residues. V was clipped by 5 bases and J by 6 bases; unmatched bases: 8. The germline CDR1 and CDR2 sequences are SGHDN and FVKESK. CDR3 sequence reads: CASSIASGIGEQYF. As DNA, the CDR3 is TGTGCCAGCAGCATTGCTAGCGGGATTGGCGAGCAGTACTTC.

V and J are TRBV27 and TRBJ2-7; no definite D call. The CDR3 spans 10 residues. Per germline, CDR1 MNHEY and CDR2 SMNVEV (reference sequence). V was trimmed by 8 bases and J by 6 bases, leaving 8 bases between them. CDR3 sequence (DNA): TGTGCCAGCGGAAAATTCGAGCAGTACTTC. Amino acids: CASGKFEQYF.

This clone was found once. CDR3 sequence reads: CASSLRRWYGQTGHEQYF. CDR3 nucleotides: TGTGCCAGCAGTTTACGAAGGTGGTACGGACAGACTGGCCACGAGCAGTACTTC. The chain employs TRBV27 and TRBJ2-7; a weak D match, TRBD1 (6 bases). The CDR3 runs to 18 residues. Deletions cut 2 bases from V and 5 bases from J, with 25 bases between. Germline loops: CDR1 MNHEY, CDR2 SMNVEV (reference sequence).

This clone was counted only a few times. The rearrangement uses TRBV19 and TRBJ1-4; possible D gene TRBD1, 6 bases. CDR1 LNHDA and CDR2 SQIVND come from the germline V gene (reference sequence). The CDR3 is 14 residues long. V lost 6 bases and J 6 bases, leaving 14 bases between the germline ends. The CDR3 DNA is TGTGCCAGTAGCGACAGGTCAGGAGATGAAAAACTGTTTTTT. Translating gives CASSDRSGDEKLFF.

This chain links TRBV28 with TRBJ1-4; a weak D match, TRBD1 (6 bases). The CDR3 spans 16 residues. Germline V gives CDR1 MDHEN, CDR2 SYDVKM. V was shortened by 3 bases and J by 0 bases, with 11 bases between the two germline ends. The DNA of the CDR3 is TGTGCCAGCAGTTTCGGGGGGCCTGCAACTAATGAAAAACTGTTTTTT. Translation: CASSFGGPATNEKLFF.

The chain links TRBV4-3 to TRBJ2-3, with a tentative D call TRBD1 (6 bases). The CDR3 extends over 13 amino acids. Trimming stripped 6 bases from V and 4 bases from J, with 11 bases between. Germline lookup yields CDR1 LGHNA and CDR2 YSLEER. In DNA form, the CDR3 reads TGCGCCAGCAGTCGTAACAGGGCAGATACGCAGTATTTT. Translated: CASSRNRADTQYF.

J is TRBJ1-4 and V is TRBV18; D gene uncertain. Germline assignment: CDR1 KGHSH and CDR2 LQKENI. Trimming left V 1 base short and J 3 bases short, with 12 bases between. The CDR3 covers 16 residues. The CDR3 loop is CASSPRPPGANEKLFF. CDR3 bases: TGTGCCAGCTCACCACGGCCGCCCGGGGCTAATGAAAAACTGTTTTTT.

The chain uses TRBV11-2 and TRBJ2-3, with TRBD1 as a possible D gene (6 bases). The CDR3 is made up of 17 amino acids. V was trimmed by 5 bases and J by 2 bases, leaving 20 bases between them. Germline loops: CDR1 SGHAT, CDR2 FQNNGV. The chain's CDR3 is CASSKATDSRYTDTQYF. The DNA of the CDR3 is TGTGCCAGCAGCAAGGCGACGGACAGCAGATACACAGATACGCAGTATTTT. Using reference TRBV11-2 and TRBJ2-3 for the parts outside the CDR3, the full variable domain is EAGVAQSPRYKIIEKRQSVAFWCNPISGHATLYWYQQILGQGPKLLIQFQNNGVVDDSQLPKDRFSAERLKGVDSTLKIQPAKLEDSAVYLCASSKATDSRYTDTQYFGPGTRLTVL.

The chain recombines TRBV27 with TRBJ1-1; no clear D. Deletions cut 3 bases from V and 5 bases from J, with 16 bases between. The CDR3 runs to 15 residues. The V gene's germline CDR1 is MNHEY and CDR2 SMNVEV (reference sequence). The CDR3 loop reads CASSFTRTPRTEAFF. The DNA of the CDR3 is TGTGCCAGCAGTTTCACCAGGACCCCGAGAACTGAAGCTTTCTTT.

This clone is medium-sized by share. The chain carries TRBV29-1 and TRBJ1-1; D unresolved. Germline V gene sequence: CDR1 SQVTM, CDR2 ANQGSEA. The length of the CDR3 is 12 residues. Trimming removed 4 bases from V and 5 bases from J, with 11 bases in between. The CDR3, as DNA: TGCAGCGTTGGACTCGGAGGGACTGAAGCTTTCTTT. Translated: CSVGLGGTEAFF.

The rearrangement uses TRBV29-1 and TRBJ1-1; TRBD1 matches at 8 bases. Trimming cost V 5 bases and J 1 base; bases outside gene matches: 9. CDR1 is SQVTM, CDR2 ANQGSEA, per germline. This CDR3 is 15 amino acids long. The CDR3 coding sequence is TGCAGCGTTTTGGACAGGGCAGTGGCGAACACTGAAGCTTTCTTT. Translating gives CSVLDRAVANTEAFF.

This rearrangement joins TRBV28 to TRBJ1-3; D remains ambiguous. Trimming cost V 7 bases and J 6 bases, with 7 bases left between them. The CDR3 totals 11 residues. Looked up from germline, CDR1 is MDHEN and CDR2 is SYDVKM. CDR3 coding DNA: TGTGCCAGCATTTTCTTAAACACCATATATTTT. Protein: CASIFLNTIYF.

The rearrangement uses TRBV28 and TRBJ1-2; D is undetermined. The germline V gene encodes CDR1 MDHEN and CDR2 SYDVKM. This CDR3 region has 16 residues. Trimming took off 4 bases at V and 4 bases at J, with 19 bases between the two ends. CDR3 in DNA: TGTGCCAGCAGTTCCCGGGCCACCCCATGGGGCTATGGCTACACCTTC. This encodes CASSSRATPWGYGYTF.

The genes are TRBV5-8 and TRBJ2-7; TRBD2 matches at 8 bases. Trimming removed 2 bases from V and 0 bases from J; junction bases left unmatched: 13. This CDR3 is built from 18 residues. From germline, CDR1 is SGHTS and CDR2 YDEGEE. The CDR3 DNA is TGTGCCAGCAGCTTTCGGGCTAGCGGGCCAAAACTCTCCTACGAGCAGTACTTC. This gives the protein CASSFRASGPKLSYEQYF.

Here the CDR3 reads CASSIQGPGETQYF. The CDR3 DNA is TGTGCCAGTAGTATACAGGGCCCGGGAGAGACCCAGTACTTC. The genes are TRBV19 and TRBJ2-5, with D perhaps matching TRBD1 (5 bases). V gave up 2 bases and J gave up 4 bases, with 11 bases separating them. Germline values: CDR1 LNHDA, CDR2 SQIVND (reference sequence). There are 14 residues in the CDR3.

CDR3 region: CASSVSHNEQFF. CDR3 nucleotide sequence: TGCGCCAGCAGTGTGAGTCACAATGAGCAGTTCTTC. J is TRBJ2-1 and V is TRBV10-1; D uncertain. Germline-derived CDR1 and CDR2 are WNHNN and SYGVQD (reference sequence). V was shortened by 4 bases and J by 5 bases, with 6 bases between the two germline ends. The CDR3 extends over 12 amino acids.

As DNA, the CDR3 is TGTGCCAGCAGTTTATTGCAGGGGGCGAATCGCTATGGCTACACCTTC. Residues: CASSLLQGANRYGYTF. The gene calls are TRBV27 and TRBJ1-2, with 8 bases fitting TRBD1. CDR1 is MNHEY, CDR2 SMNVEV, per germline (reference sequence). J lost 4 bases, V lost 1 base, and 8 bases had no gene match. The CDR3 has 16 residues.

The rearrangement joins TRBV29-1 to TRBJ2-3, with 8 nucleotides matching TRBD1. J gave up 4 bases and V 3 bases, and 6 bases lay outside the gene matches. CDR3 length equals 14 residues. Looked up from germline, CDR1 is SQVTM and CDR2 is ANQGSEA. CDR3 loop: CSVEDRVFSDTQYF. The CDR3 nucleotides are TGCAGCGTTGAGGACAGGGTTTTTTCAGATACGCAGTATTTT.

V gene TRBV10-3 combines with J gene TRBJ2-5; D remains ambiguous. The germline V and J ends were trimmed by 0 bases and 5 bases, with 7 bases remaining between them. Germline assignment: CDR1 ENHRY and CDR2 SYGVKD. The CDR3 is 13 residues long. DNA for the CDR3: TGTGCCATCAGTGAGTCCACAAGGGAGACCCAGTACTTC. This encodes CAISESTRETQYF.

The chain combines TRBV15 with TRBJ2-2; D remains ambiguous. Deletions cut 3 bases from V and 3 bases from J, with 8 bases between. The CDR3 runs 14 residues. Germline V gene data show CDR1 as LNHNV and CDR2 as YYDKDF (reference sequence). CDR3 DNA: TGTGCCACCAGCAGTCTCCGGGACACCGGGGAGCTGTTTTTT. It specifies CATSSLRDTGELFF.

J is TRBJ1-2 and V is TRBV27; 8 bases are shared with TRBD1. Germline V gene data show CDR1 as MNHEY and CDR2 as SMNVEV (reference sequence). This CDR3 comprises 13 residues. The trim removed 5 bases at V and 10 bases at J, leaving 9 bases unmatched. The DNA of the CDR3 is TGTGCCAGCAGTACCCGGACAGGGAATGACTACACCTTC. Amino acids: CASSTRTGNDYTF.

The chain combines TRBV6-6 with TRBJ1-2, with 10 bases lining up with TRBD1. The CDR3 is 15 residues long. The V gene end was trimmed by 8 bases and the J gene end by 4 bases; junction bases not matched to a gene: 10. Looked up from germline, CDR1 is MNHNY and CDR2 is SVGAGI (reference sequence). DNA of the CDR3: TGTGCCAGCCGAGAGGACAGGGGGAAGCGCTATGGCTACACCTTC. Protein: CASREDRGKRYGYTF.

The chain joins TRBV5-6 to TRBJ1-1; possibly TRBD1 for D (6 bases). V was clipped by 0 bases and J by 2 bases, with 11 bases between them. The CDR3 extends over 15 amino acids. Per the germline V gene, CDR1 is SGHDT and CDR2 is YYEEEE. CDR3 bases: TGTGCCAGCAGCTTGGCAGGGGCTGGAAACACTGAAGCTTTCTTT. This translates into CASSLAGAGNTEAFF.

The V call is TRBV19, the J call TRBJ2-3; 7 bases match TRBD1. In germline, CDR1 is LNHDA, CDR2 SQIVND (reference sequence). CDR3 length: 15 amino acids. J lost 2 bases, V lost 2 bases, and 4 bases had no gene match. CDR3 region: CASSIKGQLTDTQYF. The CDR3, as DNA: TGTGCCAGTAGTATAAAGGGACAGCTCACAGATACGCAGTATTTT.

The J gene is TRBJ1-2, the V gene TRBV18; D is unclear. The V and J ends lost 0 bases and 8 bases respectively, with 13 bases between them. The CDR3 extends over 14 amino acids. CDR1 KGHSH and CDR2 LQKENI come from the germline V gene. CDR3 nucleotides: TGTGCCAGCTCACCACCTATTCGGGTGAGGGGCTACACCTTC. It translates to CASSPPIRVRGYTF.